The TCR beta chain under discussion was sequenced for a study of blood T cell repertoires in COVID-19. Whole-study context: Sites in the United States, Italy and Spain provided acute and convalescent COVID-19 samples. In each case, the material was cDNA or gDNA derived from T cells, B-cell-depleted T cells, or PBMCs.

Authors' analysis steps: By means of reference gene primer amplification, nucleated cell counts were estimated. TCRdb's copy holds only in-frame clones and misses some; the assay was immunoSEQ multiplex PCR. D and trimming were read from the DNA, whereas the V and J calls and clone size are those reported in that table. The sample has about 200,000 clones, approximately 85% seen once. During active infection, Seattle patients enrolled and were then monitored through disease. The CDR3 extends over 15 amino acids. Trimming stripped 4 bases from V and 4 bases from J, with 11 bases between. The germline CDR1 and CDR2 sequences are KGHSH and LQKENI.

This TCR was sampled from a woman in her sixties or seventies with COVID-19, enrolled during active disease. J is TRBJ2-6 and V is TRBV18; no reliable D call. The sample was peripheral blood. The CDR3: CASSLSSTGANVLTF. CDR3 nucleotides: TGTGCCAGCTCACTGTCAAGCACGGGGGCCAACGTCCTGACTTTC. The full variable domain, in which reference TRBV18 and TRBJ2-6 provide the parts outside the CDR3, is NAGVMQNPRHLVRRRGQEARLRCSPMKGHSHVYWYRQLPEEGLKFMVYLQKENIIDESGMPKERFSAEFPKEGPSILRIQQVVRGDSAAYFCASSLSSTGANVLTFGAGSRLTVL.